Listed here are 25 T cell receptor beta chains from one sample, sequenced in a study of CD8 T cells in Susac syndrome. Roughly 0.45 to 1 ug RNA was reverse transcribed with random hexamers. Via MiXCR, TCRdb re-called the immunoSEQ multiplex PCR reads, giving one row per CDR3 protein. The sample contains 200,000 to 250,000 distinct CDR3 sequences, approximately 94% of which appear only once. Sequencing input: CD4+ T cells from PBMCs. These receptors originate from a human donor with Susac syndrome.

The chain couples TRBV27 to TRBJ1-3, with D unclear. V was shortened by 3 bases and J by 4 bases, with 13 bases between the two germline ends. This CDR3 region has 15 residues. From germline, CDR1 is MNHEY and CDR2 SMNVEV (reference sequence). As DNA, the CDR3 is TGTGCCAGCAGTTTCGGCCCCGACCCCGGAAACACCATATATTTT. Encoded protein: CASSFGPDPGNTIYF.

The chain is built from TRBV7-9 and TRBJ2-1, with D unresolved. Trimming stripped 5 bases from V and 3 bases from J, with 17 bases between. Germline-derived CDR1 and CDR2 are SEHNR and FQNEAQ (reference sequence). This CDR3 is 16 amino acids long. CDR3 sequence: CASSNLRLGIYNEQFF. Here the CDR3 DNA reads TGTGCCAGCAGCAACCTCAGACTGGGAATCTACAATGAGCAGTTCTTC.

This chain uses TRBV30 with TRBJ1-4, with D tentatively TRBD1 (6 bases). From germline, CDR1 is GTSNPN and CDR2 SVGIG (reference sequence). V was cut by 4 bases and J by 8 bases, with 14 bases left in between. This CDR3 spans 13 amino acids. As DNA, the CDR3 is TGTGCCTGGACAAACAGGGTAGAGGAAAAACTGTTTTTT. It encodes CAWTNRVEEKLFF.

J is TRBJ2-4 and V is TRBV6-5; 9 bases align to TRBD2. Germline-derived CDR1 and CDR2 are MNHEY and SVGAGI. The CDR3 is made up of 15 amino acids. V gave up 6 bases and J gave up 0 bases; unmatched junction bases: 3. The CDR3 protein is CASSRTSEAKNIQYF. CDR3 nucleotide sequence: TGTGCCAGCAGCCGGACTAGCGAAGCCAAAAACATTCAGTACTTC.

V gene TRBV20-1 combines with J gene TRBJ2-7, with a possible D match to TRBD1 (6 bases). Trimming removed 5 bases at V and 3 bases at J, with 14 bases between. The length of the CDR3 is 13 residues. Germline loops: CDR1 DFQATT, CDR2 SNEGSKA (reference sequence). This CDR3 is CSAGGPSGYEQYF. The CDR3 DNA is TGCAGTGCTGGGGGCCCTTCGGGCTACGAGCAGTACTTC.

V gene TRBV4-3 combines with J gene TRBJ2-7; TRBD1 might be the D (6 bases). There are 14 residues in the CDR3. Per germline, CDR1 LGHNA and CDR2 YSLEER. V shed 0 bases and J shed 0 bases, with 6 bases lying between them. For the CDR3, the DNA is TGCGCCAGCAGCCAAGAGGACAGCTCCTACGAGCAGTACTTC. This sequence encodes CASSQEDSSYEQYF.

The rearrangement uses TRBV6-5 and TRBJ2-7, with D tentatively TRBD1 (5 bases). The CDR3 totals 14 residues. The V gene lost 5 bases and the J gene lost 3 bases, with 14 bases spanning the gap. Germline CDR1 and CDR2: MNHEY and SVGAGI. The CDR3 loop reads CASSPNRNGYEQYF. DNA for the CDR3: TGTGCCAGCAGTCCCAACAGGAACGGCTACGAGCAGTACTTC.

V and J are TRBV5-1 and TRBJ2-2, with D possibly being TRBD1 (5 bases). This CDR3 contains 15 residues. V was cut by 0 bases and J by 7 bases, with 13 bases left in between. CDR1 is SGHRS and CDR2 is YFSETQ in the germline V gene. The CDR3 region is CASSLGQHRGGELFF. The CDR3 DNA reads as TGCGCCAGCAGCTTGGGACAGCATAGAGGCGGGGAGCTGTTTTTT.

In its sample, this clonotype was seen once. V gene TRBV5-4 combines with J gene TRBJ2-7; weak D call: TRBD2 (6 bases). Germline V gene lookup returns CDR1 SGHNT and CDR2 YYREEE (reference sequence). This CDR3 contains 15 residues. V was pared by 4 bases and J by 2 bases, with 16 bases between. This CDR3 is CASSPAGGHTYEQYF. The CDR3 DNA reads as TGTGCCAGCAGCCCGGCCGGGGGTCACACCTACGAGCAGTACTTC.

The chain uses TRBV27 and TRBJ2-5; D may be TRBD2 (7 bases). Germline V gene data show CDR1 as MNHEY and CDR2 as SMNVEV (reference sequence). The CDR3 runs to 14 residues. V was cut by 6 bases and J by 5 bases, with 16 bases left in between. CDR3 in amino acids: CASRLVGGLETQYF. CDR3 coding DNA: TGTGCCAGCAGGCTTGTGGGGGGGCTGGAGACCCAGTACTTC.

The rearrangement joins TRBV7-9 to TRBJ2-7; the D gene is possibly TRBD1 (5 bases). The V end was cut by 0 bases, the J end by 4 bases, with 16 bases between. This CDR3 is built from 16 residues. Germline values: CDR1 SEHNR, CDR2 FQNEAQ (reference sequence). In nucleotides, the CDR3 is TGTGCCAGCAGCTTAGCGCGCGTAGGGGTGGGTTACGAGCAGTACTTC. As protein: CASSLARVGVGYEQYF. Full variable domain (remainder filled in from reference TRBV7-9 and TRBJ2-7): DTGVSQNPRHKITKRGQNVTFRCDPISEHNRLYWYRQTLGQGPEFLTYFQNEAQLEKSRLLSDRFSAERPKGSFSTLEIQRTEQGDSAMYLCASSLARVGVGYEQYFGPGTRLTVT.

The rearrangement uses TRBV6-5 and TRBJ2-7; D is undetermined. Trimming took 0 bases from V and 6 from J, leaving 15 bases between them. The CDR3 covers 15 residues. In germline, CDR1 is MNHEY, CDR2 SVGAGI. The DNA of the CDR3 is TGTGCCAGCAGTTACTCGACTCCCGAGAGAGGCGAGCAGTACTTC. This encodes CASSYSTPERGEQYF.

The CDR3 DNA sequence: TGCGCCAGCAGCCATCACAGGGGGCAGGAGCCCCTCCACTTT. Encoded protein: CASSHHRGQEPLHF. V gene TRBV4-3 combines with J gene TRBJ1-6, with 9 bases that match TRBD1. The CDR3 is made up of 14 amino acids. Germline CDR1 reads LGHNA; CDR2 reads YSLEER. After removal of 3 bases from V and 13 bases from J, the junction contained 7 bases not matched to a gene.

This chain connects TRBV29-1 to TRBJ2-2; D gene uncertain. CDR1 and CDR2 from the germline V gene are SQVTM and ANQGSEA. The ends were cut back, 5 bases at V and 6 bases at J, with 13 bases in the middle. The CDR3 extends over 13 amino acids. For the CDR3, the DNA is TGCAGCGTTAACCCGGAGTACGCCGGGGAGCTGTTTTTT. This sequence encodes CSVNPEYAGELFF.

This chain joins TRBV4-1 and TRBJ1-1, with D possibly matching TRBD1 (6 bases). This CDR3 comprises 15 residues. CDR1 MGHRA and CDR2 YSYEKL come from the germline V gene. Trimming stripped 5 bases from V and 7 bases from J, with 20 bases between. Here the CDR3 reads CASSGFEDSQNEAFF. CDR3 sequence (DNA): TGCGCCAGCAGCGGCTTTGAGGACAGCCAAAATGAAGCTTTCTTT.

J is TRBJ2-7 and V is TRBV5-4; 7 bases map to TRBD1. This CDR3 is 17 amino acids long. V trimming: 4 bases; J trimming: 0 bases; junction bases outside the gene matches: 13. The germline V gene has CDR1 SGHNT and CDR2 YYREEE (reference sequence). The CDR3, as DNA: TGTGCCAGCAGCCCCCCGGGACAGCCGCGGAGCTCCTACGAGCAGTACTTC. This translates into CASSPPGQPRSSYEQYF.

V is TRBV19 and J is TRBJ1-5, with a possible D match to TRBD1 (6 bases). Germline values: CDR1 LNHDA, CDR2 SQIVND (reference sequence). Between the trimmed V and J ends, which lost 6 bases and 0 bases, there was a span of 9 bases. The CDR3 spans 14 residues. DNA for the CDR3: TGTGCCAGTAGGGACAGCTATAGCAATCAGCCCCAGCATTTT. It yields the protein CASRDSYSNQPQHF. The entire variable domain, with the rest obtained from reference TRBV19 and TRBJ1-5, is as follows: DGGITQSPKYLFRKEGQNVTLSCEQNLNHDAMYWYRQDPGQGLRLIYYSQIVNDFQKGDIAEGYSVSREKKESFPLTVTSAQKNPTAFYLCASRDSYSNQPQHFGDGTRLSIL.

The genes are TRBV29-1 and TRBJ2-1; D is uncertain. Per the germline V gene, CDR1 is SQVTM and CDR2 is ANQGSEA. The CDR3 loop spans 12 amino acids. V gave up 7 bases and J gave up 7 bases, with 14 bases separating them. The CDR3 reads CSGGSPGNEQFF. The CDR3 DNA follows: TGCAGCGGAGGATCGCCTGGGAATGAGCAGTTCTTC.

V is TRBV11-2 and J is TRBJ1-2; possible D gene TRBD1, 6 bases. The CDR3 has 15 amino acids. Germline V gene sequence: CDR1 SGHAT, CDR2 FQNNGV. Trimming removed 1 base at V and 6 bases at J, with 15 bases between. This CDR3 reads CASSLVGGRVDGYTF. DNA for the CDR3: TGTGCCAGCAGCTTAGTGGGGGGGCGAGTAGATGGCTACACCTTC.

V usage is TRBV30 and J usage is TRBJ1-5; D remains ambiguous. Trimming took 5 bases from V and 7 from J, leaving 12 bases between them. The CDR3 sequence is 12 residues long. From germline, CDR1 is GTSNPN and CDR2 SVGIG (reference sequence). CDR3 sequence: CAWGGGGQPQHF. Written as DNA, the CDR3 is TGTGCCTGGGGCGGCGGCGGACAGCCCCAGCATTTT.

This clonotype was detected once. The V call is TRBV29-1, the J call TRBJ1-1; 7 bases line up with TRBD1. CDR1 SQVTM and CDR2 ANQGSEA come from the germline V gene. Losses at the gene ends were 6 bases for V and 11 bases for J; bases not matched to a gene: 15. The CDR3 has 13 amino acids. The DNA of the CDR3 is TGCAGCGTGCCGGCGGACAGGTCATTACAGGCTTTCTTT. Residues: CSVPADRSLQAFF.

The chain carries TRBV29-1 and TRBJ1-6; D possibly corresponds to TRBD1 (6 bases). The CDR3 loop spans 13 amino acids. Trimming removed 7 bases from V and 9 bases from J, with 16 bases in between. CDR1 is SQVTM and CDR2 is ANQGSEA in the germline V gene. CDR3 bases: TGCAGCGCCAGGGACAACATGGGTTCACCCCTCCACTTT. Translated, it gives CSARDNMGSPLHF.

The chain couples TRBV9 to TRBJ2-3; 9 nucleotides line up with TRBD1. This CDR3 region has 15 residues. Germline CDR1 reads SGDLS; CDR2 reads YYNGEE. V shed 4 bases, J shed 2 bases, and the junction held 5 bases outside the gene matches. The DNA of the CDR3 is TGTGCCAGCAGCCCAAGGACAGGGGACACAGATACGCAGTATTTT. This translates into CASSPRTGDTDTQYF.

The chain couples TRBV20-1 to TRBJ1-2, with a weak D call TRBD1 (5 bases). Germline CDR1 reads DFQATT; CDR2 reads SNEGSKA (reference sequence). V was shortened by 3 bases and J by 4 bases, with 15 bases between the two germline ends. The CDR3 loop spans 14 amino acids. CDR3 nucleotides: TGCAGTGCTAGCCCCCTAGGGGCAGGCTATGGCTACACCTTC. It codes for CSASPLGAGYGYTF.

This clonotype occurred once. This chain connects TRBV9 to TRBJ1-1; D is unresolved. V was cut by 6 bases and J by 2 bases, with 8 bases left in between. CDR3 length equals 12 residues. Germline V gives CDR1 SGDLS, CDR2 YYNGEE. The DNA of the CDR3 is TGTGCCAGCACGTACAGAAACACTGAAGCTTTCTTT. This codes for CASTYRNTEAFF.